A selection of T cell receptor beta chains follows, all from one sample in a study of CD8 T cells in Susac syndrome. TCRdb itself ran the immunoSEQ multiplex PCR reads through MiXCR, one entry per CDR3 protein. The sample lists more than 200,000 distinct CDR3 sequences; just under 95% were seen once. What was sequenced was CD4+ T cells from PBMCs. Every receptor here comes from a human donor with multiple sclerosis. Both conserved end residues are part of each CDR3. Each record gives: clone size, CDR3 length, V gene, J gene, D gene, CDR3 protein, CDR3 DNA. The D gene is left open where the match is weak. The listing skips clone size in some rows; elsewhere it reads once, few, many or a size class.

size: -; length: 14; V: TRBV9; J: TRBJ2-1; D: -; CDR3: CASSVEGDSNEQFF; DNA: TGTGCCAGCAGCGTAGAAGGAGATTCCAACGAGCAGTTCTTC
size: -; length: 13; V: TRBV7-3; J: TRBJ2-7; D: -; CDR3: CASSLDGRGEQYF; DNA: TGTGCCAGCAGCCTAGACGGGAGAGGCGAGCAGTACTTC
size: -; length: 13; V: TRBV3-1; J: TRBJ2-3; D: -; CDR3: CASRPLGADTQYF; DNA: TGTGCCAGCAGACCACTAGGGGCAGATACGCAGTATTTT
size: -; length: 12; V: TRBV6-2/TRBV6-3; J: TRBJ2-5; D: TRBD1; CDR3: CASGYRGETQYF; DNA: TGTGCCAGCGGTTACAGGGGTGAGACCCAGTACTTC
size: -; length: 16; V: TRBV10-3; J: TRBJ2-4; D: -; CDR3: CAISSGGLGGGNIQYF; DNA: TGTGCCATCAGCAGTGGGGGACTCGGGGGTGGAAACATTCAGTACTTC
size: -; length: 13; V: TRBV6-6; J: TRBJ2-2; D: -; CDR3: CASSYRVTGELFF; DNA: TGTGCCAGCAGTTACAGGGTGACCGGGGAGCTGTTTTTT
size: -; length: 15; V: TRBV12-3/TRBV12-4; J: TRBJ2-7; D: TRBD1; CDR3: CASSRTGEGPYEQYF; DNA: TGTGCCAGCAGCCGGACAGGGGAAGGGCCCTACGAGCAGTACTTC
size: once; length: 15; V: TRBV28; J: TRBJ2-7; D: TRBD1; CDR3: CASRPGDGQGYEQYF; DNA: TGTGCCAGCAGACCGGGCGACGGACAGGGCTACGAGCAGTACTTC
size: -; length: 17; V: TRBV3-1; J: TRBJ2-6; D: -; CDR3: CASSPRGERSGANVLTF; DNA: TGTGCCAGCAGCCCCAGGGGGGAGCGCTCTGGGGCCAACGTCCTGACTTTC
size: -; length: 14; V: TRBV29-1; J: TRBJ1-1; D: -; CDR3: CSVGGGAPRTEAFF; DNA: TGCAGCGTAGGAGGAGGAGCCCCGAGGACTGAAGCTTTCTTT
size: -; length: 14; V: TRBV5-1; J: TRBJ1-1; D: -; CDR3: CASSSGQMNTEAFF; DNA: TGCGCCAGCTCCTCGGGGCAGATGAACACTGAAGCTTTCTTT
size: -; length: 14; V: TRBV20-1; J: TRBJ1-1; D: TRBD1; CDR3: CSAREGRGPAEAFF; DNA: TGCAGTGCTAGGGAGGGCAGGGGGCCTGCTGAAGCTTTCTTT
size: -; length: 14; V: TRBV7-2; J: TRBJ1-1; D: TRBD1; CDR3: CASRDGTANTEAFF; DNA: TGTGCCAGCAGGGACGGGACAGCGAACACTGAAGCTTTCTTT
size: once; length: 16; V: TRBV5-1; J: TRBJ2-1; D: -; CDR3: CASSSGRGGSYNEQFF; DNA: TGCGCCAGCAGCTCTGGACGGGGCGGCTCCTACAATGAGCAGTTCTTC
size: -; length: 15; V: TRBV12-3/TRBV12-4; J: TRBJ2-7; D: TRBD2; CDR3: CASSLVGGGAYEQYF; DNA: TGTGCCAGCAGTTTAGTCGGCGGGGGGGCCTACGAGCAGTACTTC
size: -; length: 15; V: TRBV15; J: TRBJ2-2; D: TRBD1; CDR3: CASRQGVSWPGELFF; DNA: TGTGCCTCCCGACAGGGCGTTTCTTGGCCCGGGGAGCTGTTTTTT
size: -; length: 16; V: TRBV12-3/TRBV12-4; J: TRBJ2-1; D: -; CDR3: CASSGLRGESYNEQFF; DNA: TGTGCCAGCAGTGGTCTTCGCGGTGAGTCCTACAATGAGCAGTTCTTC
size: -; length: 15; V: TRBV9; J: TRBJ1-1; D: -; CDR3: CASSSGDRSNTEAFF; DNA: TGTGCCAGCAGCTCAGGTGACAGGTCAAACACTGAAGCTTTCTTT
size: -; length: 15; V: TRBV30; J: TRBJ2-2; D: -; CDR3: CALDIIGTATGELFF; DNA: TGTGCCTTGGACATTATCGGGACGGCAACCGGGGAGCTGTTTTTT
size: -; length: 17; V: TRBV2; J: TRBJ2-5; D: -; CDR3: CASSEPRVGVSRETQYF; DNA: TGTGCCAGCAGTGAACCGCGCGTAGGAGTATCTCGAGAGACCCAGTACTTC
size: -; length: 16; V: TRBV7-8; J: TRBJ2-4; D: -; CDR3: CASSPERILAKNIQYF; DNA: TGTGCCAGCAGTCCAGAGCGGATCTTAGCCAAAAACATTCAGTACTTC
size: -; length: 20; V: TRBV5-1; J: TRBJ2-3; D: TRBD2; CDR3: CASSSLRHTTSGTSTDTQYF; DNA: TGCGCCAGCAGCTCGCTCAGACATACGACTAGCGGGACTAGCACAGATACGCAGTATTTT